The T cell receptor beta chain described here comes from a study of shared clonotypes between healthy human individuals. Using immunoSEQ multiplex PCR, the repertoire was profiled, and TCRdb retains in-frame clones only, with some absent. The data show a few million clones, with approximately 95% seen just once and roughly 0.13% held by the top ten. The V end was cut by 4 bases, the J end by 5 bases, with 16 bases between. The CDR3 length is 15 residues. Germline V gene lookup returns CDR1 SGHRS and CDR2 YFSETQ. The receptor was derived from a man between 18 and 35 years old in good health. V gene TRBV5-1 combines with J gene TRBJ1-5; D is uncertain. The specimen sequenced was naive CD4+ T cells sorted from blood. The subset is: CD45RA+ positively selected. The DNA for the CDR3 is TGCGCCAGCAGCCAACTTTCGACGGATGATCAGCCCCAGCATTTT. This sequence encodes CASSQLSTDDQPQHF.